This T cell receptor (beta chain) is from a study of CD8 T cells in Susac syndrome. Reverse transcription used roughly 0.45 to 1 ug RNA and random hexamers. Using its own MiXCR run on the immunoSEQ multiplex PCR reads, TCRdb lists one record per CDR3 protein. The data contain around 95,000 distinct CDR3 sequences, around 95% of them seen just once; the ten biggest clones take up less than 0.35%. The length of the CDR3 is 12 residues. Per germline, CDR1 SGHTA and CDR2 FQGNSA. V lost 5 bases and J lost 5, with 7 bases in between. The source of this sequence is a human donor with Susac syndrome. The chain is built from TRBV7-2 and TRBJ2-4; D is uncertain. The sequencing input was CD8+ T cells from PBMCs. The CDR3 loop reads CASSGPQNIQYF. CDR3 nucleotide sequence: TGTGCCAGCAGCGGTCCCCAAAACATTCAGTACTTC.